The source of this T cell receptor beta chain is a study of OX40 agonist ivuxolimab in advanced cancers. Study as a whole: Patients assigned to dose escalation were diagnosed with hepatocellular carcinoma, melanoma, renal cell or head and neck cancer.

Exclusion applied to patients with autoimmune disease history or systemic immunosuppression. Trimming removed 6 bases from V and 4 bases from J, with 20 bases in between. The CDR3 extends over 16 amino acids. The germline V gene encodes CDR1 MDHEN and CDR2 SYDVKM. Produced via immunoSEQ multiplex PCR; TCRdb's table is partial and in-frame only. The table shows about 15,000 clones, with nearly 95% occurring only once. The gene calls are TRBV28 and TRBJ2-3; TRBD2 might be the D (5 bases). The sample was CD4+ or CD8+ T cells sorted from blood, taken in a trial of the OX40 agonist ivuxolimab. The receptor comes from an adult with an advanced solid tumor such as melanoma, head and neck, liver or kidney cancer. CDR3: CASSSTLGEPPDTQYF. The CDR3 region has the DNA TGTGCCAGCAGCTCTACACTCGGGGAACCTCCAGATACGCAGTATTTT.